This TCR beta chain emerged from a study of blood T cell repertoires in COVID-19. Study information: Samples representing acute and convalescent COVID-19 were sourced from the United States, Italy and Spain.

One Seattle source followed patients from active infection through their disease course. In the authors' methods: Cell counts per sample came from amplifying reference gene primers. Sequenced by immunoSEQ multiplex PCR; TCRdb stores in-frame clones only, minus some. That table is the source of V, J and clone size, and D and trimming were worked out from the DNA. The sample yields roughly 290,000 clones, 75% to 95% seen once. The germline V gene encodes CDR1 SNHLY and CDR2 FYNNEI. The CDR3 sequence is 16 residues long. The trim removed 6 bases at V and 7 bases at J, leaving 12 bases unmatched. What was sequenced was peripheral blood. This rearrangement joins TRBV2 to TRBJ2-1; TRBD2 matches at 10 bases. This clonotype originated in a woman aged 25-40 years with COVID-19, enrolled during active disease. The DNA for the CDR3 is TGTGCCAGCAGCCCCACTTCAGCGGGAGGGGGGAATGAGCAGTTCTTC. Protein: CASSPTSAGGGNEQFF.